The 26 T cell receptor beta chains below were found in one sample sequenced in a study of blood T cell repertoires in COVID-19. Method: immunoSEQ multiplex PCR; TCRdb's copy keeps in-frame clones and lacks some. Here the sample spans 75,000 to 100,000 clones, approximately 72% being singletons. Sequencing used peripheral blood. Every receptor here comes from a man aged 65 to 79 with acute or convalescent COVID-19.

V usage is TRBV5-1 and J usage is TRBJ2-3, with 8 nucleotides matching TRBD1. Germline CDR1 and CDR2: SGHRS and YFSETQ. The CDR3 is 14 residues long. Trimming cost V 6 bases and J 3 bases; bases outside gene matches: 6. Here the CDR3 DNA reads TGCGCCAGCACTGTGAACAGGGGGACAGATACGCAGTATTTT. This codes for CASTVNRGTDTQYF.

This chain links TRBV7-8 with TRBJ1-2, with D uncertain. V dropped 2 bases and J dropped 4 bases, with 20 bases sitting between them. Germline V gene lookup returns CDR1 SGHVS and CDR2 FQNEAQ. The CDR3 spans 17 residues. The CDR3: CASSLSVTVQPAYGYTF. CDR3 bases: TGTGCCAGCAGCTTAAGCGTAACGGTCCAACCGGCCTATGGCTACACCTTC.

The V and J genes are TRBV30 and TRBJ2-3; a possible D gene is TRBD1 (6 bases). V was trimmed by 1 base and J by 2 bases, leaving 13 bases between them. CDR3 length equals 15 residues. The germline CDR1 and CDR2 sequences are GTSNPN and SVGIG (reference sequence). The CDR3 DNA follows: TGTGCCTGGAGTGAGGACAGATTTCCCACAGATACGCAGTATTTT. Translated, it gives CAWSEDRFPTDTQYF.

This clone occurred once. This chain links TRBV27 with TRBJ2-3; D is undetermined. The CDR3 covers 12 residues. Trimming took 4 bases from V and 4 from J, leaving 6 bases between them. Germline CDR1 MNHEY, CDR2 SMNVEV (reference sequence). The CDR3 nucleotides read TGTGCCAGCAGTTCTATCGCAGATACGCAGTATTTT. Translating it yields CASSSIADTQYF.

This CDR3 reads CATSREDPGGGSPLHF. Here the CDR3 DNA reads TGTGCCACCAGCAGAGAAGACCCAGGGGGAGGTTCACCCCTCCACTTT. V is TRBV15 and J is TRBJ1-6; TRBD1 matches at 7 bases. Trimming removed 0 bases from V and 9 bases from J; junction bases left unmatched: 8. Germline loops: CDR1 LNHNV, CDR2 YYDKDF (reference sequence). CDR3 length: 16 amino acids. The full variable domain, rest sourced from reference TRBV15 and TRBJ1-6, is DAMVIQNPRYQVTQFGKPVTLSCSQTLNHNVMYWYQQKSSQAPKLLFHYYDKDFNNEADTPDNFQSRRPNTSFCFLDIRSPGLGDTAMYLCATSREDPGGGSPLHFGNGTRLTVT.

In nucleotides, the CDR3 is TGTGCCAGCAGCCCCCCAGCGGGAGTGTCAGATACGCAGTATTTT. Translation gives CASSPPAGVSDTQYF. This rearrangement joins TRBV7-9 to TRBJ2-3, with 8 bases aligning to TRBD2. The CDR3 has 15 amino acids. V gave up 5 bases and J gave up 4 bases; unmatched junction bases: 8. Germline-derived CDR1 and CDR2 are SEHNR and FQNEAQ (reference sequence).

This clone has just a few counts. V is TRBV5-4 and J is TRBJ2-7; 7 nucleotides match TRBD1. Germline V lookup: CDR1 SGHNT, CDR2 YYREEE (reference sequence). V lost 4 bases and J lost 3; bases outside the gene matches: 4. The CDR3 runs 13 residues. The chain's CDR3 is CASSRDSVYEQYF. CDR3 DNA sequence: TGTGCCAGCAGCCGGGACAGCGTCTACGAGCAGTACTTC.

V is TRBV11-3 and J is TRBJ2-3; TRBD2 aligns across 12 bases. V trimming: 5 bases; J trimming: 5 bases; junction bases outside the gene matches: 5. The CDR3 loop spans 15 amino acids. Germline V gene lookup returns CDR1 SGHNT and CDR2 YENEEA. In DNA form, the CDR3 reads TGTGCCAGCAGCCCTAGCGGGAGGGCCGGAGATACGCAGTATTTT. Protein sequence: CASSPSGRAGDTQYF.

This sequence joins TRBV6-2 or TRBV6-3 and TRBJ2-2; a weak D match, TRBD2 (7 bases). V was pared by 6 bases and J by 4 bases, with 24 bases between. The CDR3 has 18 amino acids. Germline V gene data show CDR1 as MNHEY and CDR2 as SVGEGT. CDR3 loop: CASSPVFRLADSTGELFF. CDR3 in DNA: TGTGCCAGCAGCCCAGTGTTCCGGCTAGCGGACAGCACCGGGGAGCTGTTTTTT.

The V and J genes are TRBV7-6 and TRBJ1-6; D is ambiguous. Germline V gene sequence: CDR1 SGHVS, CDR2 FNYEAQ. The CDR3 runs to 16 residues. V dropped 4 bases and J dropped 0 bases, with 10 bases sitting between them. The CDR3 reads CASSSSESSYNSPLHF. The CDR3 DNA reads TGTGCCAGCAGCTCAAGCGAGAGCTCCTATAATTCACCCCTCCACTTT.

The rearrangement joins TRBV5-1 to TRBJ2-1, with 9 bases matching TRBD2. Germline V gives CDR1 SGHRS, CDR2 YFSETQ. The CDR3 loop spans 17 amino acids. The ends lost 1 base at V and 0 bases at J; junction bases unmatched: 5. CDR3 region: CASSLRASGASYNEQFF. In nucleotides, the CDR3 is TGCGCCAGCAGCTTGCGGGCTAGCGGGGCCTCCTACAATGAGCAGTTCTTC.

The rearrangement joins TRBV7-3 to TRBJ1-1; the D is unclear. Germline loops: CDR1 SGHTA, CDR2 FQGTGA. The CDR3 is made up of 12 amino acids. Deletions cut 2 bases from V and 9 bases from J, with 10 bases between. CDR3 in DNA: TGTGCCAGCAGCTTAGGCGGGATGCAAGCTTTCTTT. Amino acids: CASSLGGMQAFF.

CDR3 nucleotides: TGTGCCAGCAGGGAACTAGGGGGGGACACCGGGGAGCTGTTTTTT. Its protein is CASRELGGDTGELFF. The chain joins TRBV2 to TRBJ2-2; the D gene is possibly TRBD2 (7 bases). CDR1 is SNHLY, CDR2 FYNNEI, per germline. The length of the CDR3 is 15 residues. Trimming removed 6 bases at V and 3 bases at J, with 14 bases between.

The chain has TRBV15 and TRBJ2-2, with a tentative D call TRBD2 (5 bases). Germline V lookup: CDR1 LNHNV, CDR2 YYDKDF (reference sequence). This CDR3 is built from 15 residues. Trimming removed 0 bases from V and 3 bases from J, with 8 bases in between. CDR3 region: CATSRDEGYTGELFF. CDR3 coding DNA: TGTGCCACCAGCAGAGATGAGGGATACACCGGGGAGCTGTTTTTT.

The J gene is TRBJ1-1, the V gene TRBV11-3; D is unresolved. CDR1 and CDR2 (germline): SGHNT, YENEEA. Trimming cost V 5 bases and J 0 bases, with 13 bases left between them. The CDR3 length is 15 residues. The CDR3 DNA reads TGTGCCAGCAGCGAACGTACGGGATTGAACACTGAAGCTTTCTTT. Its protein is CASSERTGLNTEAFF.

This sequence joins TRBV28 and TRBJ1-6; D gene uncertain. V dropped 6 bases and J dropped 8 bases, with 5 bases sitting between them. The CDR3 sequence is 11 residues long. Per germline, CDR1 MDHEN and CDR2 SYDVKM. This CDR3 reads CASSLHSPLHF. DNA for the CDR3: TGTGCCAGCAGCCTCCATTCACCCCTCCACTTT.

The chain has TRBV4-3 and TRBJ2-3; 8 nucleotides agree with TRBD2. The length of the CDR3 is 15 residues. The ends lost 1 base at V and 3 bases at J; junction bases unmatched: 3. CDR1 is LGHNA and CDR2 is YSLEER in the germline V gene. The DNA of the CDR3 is TGCGCCAGCAGCCAAGCACTAGCGGAAACAGATACGCAGTATTTT. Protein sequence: CASSQALAETDTQYF.

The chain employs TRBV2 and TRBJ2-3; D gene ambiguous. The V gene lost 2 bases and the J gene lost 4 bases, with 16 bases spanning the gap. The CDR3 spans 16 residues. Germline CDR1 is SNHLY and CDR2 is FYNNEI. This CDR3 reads CASSELAASVADTQYF. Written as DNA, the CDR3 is TGTGCCAGCAGTGAACTGGCGGCTTCAGTCGCAGATACGCAGTATTTT.

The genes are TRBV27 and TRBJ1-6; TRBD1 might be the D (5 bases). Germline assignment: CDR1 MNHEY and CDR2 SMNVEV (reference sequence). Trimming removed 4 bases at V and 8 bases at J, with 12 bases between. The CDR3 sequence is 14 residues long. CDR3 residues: CASSWGGGDSPLHF. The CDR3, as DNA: TGTGCCAGCAGTTGGGGTGGGGGGGATTCACCCCTCCACTTT.

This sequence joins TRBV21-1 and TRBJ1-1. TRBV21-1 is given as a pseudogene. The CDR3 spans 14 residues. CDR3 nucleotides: TGTGCCAGCAGCAAAGGGGGGGAGAACACTGAAGCTTTCTTT. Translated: CASSKGGENTEAFF.

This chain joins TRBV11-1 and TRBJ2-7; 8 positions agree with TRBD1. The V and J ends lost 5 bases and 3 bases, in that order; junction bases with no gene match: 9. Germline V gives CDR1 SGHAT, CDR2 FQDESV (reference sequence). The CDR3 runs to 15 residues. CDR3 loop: CASSTSTGALYEQYF. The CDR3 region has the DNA TGTGCCAGCAGCACATCGACAGGGGCGCTCTACGAGCAGTACTTC.

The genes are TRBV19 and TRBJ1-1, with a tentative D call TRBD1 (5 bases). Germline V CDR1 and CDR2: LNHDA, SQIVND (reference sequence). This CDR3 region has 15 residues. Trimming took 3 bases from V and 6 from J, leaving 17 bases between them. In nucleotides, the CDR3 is TGTGCCAGTAGTATCGCGGGGGAGGGTCGACCTGAAGCTTTCTTT. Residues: CASSIAGEGRPEAFF.

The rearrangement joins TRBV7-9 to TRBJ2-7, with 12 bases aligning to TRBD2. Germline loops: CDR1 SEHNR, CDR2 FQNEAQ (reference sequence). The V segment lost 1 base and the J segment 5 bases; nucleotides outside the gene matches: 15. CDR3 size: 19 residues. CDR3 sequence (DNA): TGTGCCAGCAGCTTAGTTTGGCCTAGCGGGAGGGCCGTGGTCCACGAGCAGTACTTC. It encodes CASSLVWPSGRAVVHEQYF. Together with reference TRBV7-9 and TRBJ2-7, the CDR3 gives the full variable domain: DTGVSQNPRHKITKRGQNVTFRCDPISEHNRLYWYRQTLGQGPEFLTYFQNEAQLEKSRLLSDRFSAERPKGSFSTLEIQRTEQGDSAMYLCASSLVWPSGRAVVHEQYFGPGTRLTVT.

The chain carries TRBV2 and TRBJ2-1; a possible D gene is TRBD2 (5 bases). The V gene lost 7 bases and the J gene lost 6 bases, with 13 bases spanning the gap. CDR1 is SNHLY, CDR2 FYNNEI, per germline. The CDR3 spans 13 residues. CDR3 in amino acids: CASNRGWSNEQFF. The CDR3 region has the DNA TGTGCCAGCAATCGGGGTTGGAGCAATGAGCAGTTCTTC.

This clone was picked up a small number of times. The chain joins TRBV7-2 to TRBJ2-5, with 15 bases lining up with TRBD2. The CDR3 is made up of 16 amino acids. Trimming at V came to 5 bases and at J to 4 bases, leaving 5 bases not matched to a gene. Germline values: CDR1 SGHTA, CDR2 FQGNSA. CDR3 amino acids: CASSARGLAGGETQYF. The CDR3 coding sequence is TGTGCCAGCAGCGCCCGGGGACTAGCGGGAGGAGAGACCCAGTACTTC.

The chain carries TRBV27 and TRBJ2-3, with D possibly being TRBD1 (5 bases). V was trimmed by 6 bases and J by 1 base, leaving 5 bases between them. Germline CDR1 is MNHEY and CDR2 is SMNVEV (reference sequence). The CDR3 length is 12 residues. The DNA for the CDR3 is TGTGCCAGCAGGACAGGCACAGATACGCAGTATTTT. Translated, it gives CASRTGTDTQYF.